The present entry profiles one T cell receptor beta chain with its context. The antigen is not known. The data are from a study of OX40 agonist ivuxolimab in advanced cancers. Study-wide background: While on treatment, patients had intravenous ivuxolimab at 0.01 to 10 mg/kg every 2 weeks.

Germline V CDR1 and CDR2: MGHRA, YSYEKL. This CDR3 contains 17 residues. V lost 0 bases and J lost 2; bases outside the gene matches: 9. Blood sampling was done at baseline, cycle 4 day 1, and cycle 7 day 1. Produced via immunoSEQ multiplex PCR; TCRdb's table is partial and in-frame only. The profile covers 20,000 to 30,000 clones, with 70% to 90% appearing a single time and roughly two fifths taken by the ten largest. Notes on the study in general: What antigens the expanded peripheral T cells recognized was never established. Blood T cells, both CD4+ and CD8+, expanded clonally by week 6 at 0.1 to 3.0 mg/kg.

This chain joins TRBV4-1 and TRBJ2-7, with TRBD1 matching 8 bases. This sequence was found in an adult with an advanced solid tumor such as melanoma, head and neck, liver or kidney cancer. The source was CD4+ or CD8+ T cells sorted from blood, collected in a trial of the OX40 agonist ivuxolimab. Written as DNA, the CDR3 is TGCGCCAGCAGCCAAGATGGCAGGGGGCTGGGGGCCTACGAGCAGTACTTC. This translates into CASSQDGRGLGAYEQYF.